The present T cell receptor (beta chain) was sequenced within a study of T cell responses to AZD1222 COVID-19 vaccine. Comment on this clone: The antigen is undetermined.

General study findings and limits: Mapped onto spike, vaccine-associated CD4 TCRs spanned it and were dominant at 160-218 and 743-854.

The method was immunoSEQ multiplex PCR; TCRdb's version includes in-frame clones alone and lacks a portion of them. The table records more than 120,000 clones, approximately 85% of them present only once. This receptor was identified in an adult who received the MenACWY meningococcal vaccine as a control. The sample in question was peripheral blood, obtained 28 days after the second dose of the MenACWY control vaccine.

For the CDR3, the DNA is TGTGCCAGCAGCTTACTAGCGGGAGGGACCTACGAGCAGTACTTC. This gives the protein CASSLLAGGTYEQYF. This chain joins TRBV7-2 and TRBJ2-7; 12 bases fit TRBD2. Per germline, CDR1 SGHTA and CDR2 FQGNSA. The CDR3 is 15 amino acids. The ends lost 2 bases at V and 2 bases at J; junction bases unmatched: 1. Full variable domain (outside the CDR3, taken from reference TRBV7-2 and TRBJ2-7): GAGVSQSPSNKVTEKGKDVELRCDPISGHTALYWYRQSLGQGLEFLIYFQGNSAPDKSGLPSDRFSAERTGGSVSTLTIQRTQQEDSAVYLCASSLLAGGTYEQYFGPGTRLTVT.